This T cell receptor beta chain was recorded in a study of graft-versus-host responses after intestinal transplantation. Study-wide context: In this cohort, recipients had multivisceral, liver-intestinal, or isolated intestinal transplants.

CDR1 SGHRS and CDR2 YFSETQ come from the germline V gene. The V gene lost 4 bases and the J gene lost 6 bases, with 9 bases spanning the gap. The CDR3 loop spans 12 amino acids. With regard to this clone: Its specificity is not known.

TCRdb keeps only in-frame clones here, not all; method: immunoSEQ multiplex PCR. The sample lists over 100,000 clones, just under 95% seen once, with 0.095% to 0.15% in the top ten. This chain connects TRBV5-1 to TRBJ2-3; TRBD1 might be the D (5 bases). This receptor was obtained from a human donor who received an intestinal transplant. The sequences come from unstimulated CD4+ T cells sorted from spleen or lymph node cells, collected before intestinal transplant. The CDR3 is CASSETEDTQYF. CDR3 nucleotides: TGCGCCAGCAGCGAGACAGAGGATACGCAGTATTTT.